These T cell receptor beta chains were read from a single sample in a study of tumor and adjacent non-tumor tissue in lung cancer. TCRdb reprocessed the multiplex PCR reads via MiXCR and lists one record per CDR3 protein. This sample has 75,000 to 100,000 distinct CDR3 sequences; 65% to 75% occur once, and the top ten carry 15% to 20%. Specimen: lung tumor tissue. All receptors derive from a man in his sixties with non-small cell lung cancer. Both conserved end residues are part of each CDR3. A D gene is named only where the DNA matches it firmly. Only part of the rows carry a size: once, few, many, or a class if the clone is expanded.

TGTGCCAGCAGTTTGAGCTCGGGAACATCTGGAAACACCATATATTTT | CASSLSSGTSGNTIYF | TRBJ1-3 | TRBV6-5 | - | 16 | -
TGTGCCAGCAGCCCAGGGGCGGGCGGAAACAATGAGCAGTTCTTC | CASSPGAGGNNEQFF | TRBJ2-1 | TRBV6-6 | - | 15 | many
TGTGCCAGCAGCTTAGTGAACCTAGCGCTAAGCACAGATACGCAGTATTTT | CASSLVNLALSTDTQYF | TRBJ2-3 | TRBV7-4 | - | 17 | -
TGTGCCAGCAGCTCCGGGGGACAGGGGGAAGAGACCCAGTACTTC | CASSSGGQGEETQYF | TRBJ2-5 | TRBV4-3 | TRBD1 | 15 | -
TGTGCCAGCAGTTTACAGGAGGGTCTCAAAAACATTCAGTACTTC | CASSLQEGLKNIQYF | TRBJ2-4 | TRBV12-3/TRBV12-4 | - | 15 | -
TGCGCCAGCAGCCAAGACCTCGGACTAGCGGGAGCGGGAGAGCAGTACTTC | CASSQDLGLAGAGEQYF | TRBJ2-7 | TRBV4-3 | TRBD2 | 17 | many
TGTGCCAGCAGCTTAGGCAGGGGGGGGGAGACCCAGTACTTC | CASSLGRGGETQYF | TRBJ2-5 | TRBV7-9 | - | 14 | few
TGTGCCAGCACCCTCCCCAATACGAACAGCGGGGAGCTGTTTTTT | CASTLPNTNSGELFF | TRBJ2-2 | TRBV6-2/TRBV6-3 | - | 15 | few
TGTGCCAGCAGTATCCTAAAGGGGGCTATCACAGATACACAGTATTTT | CASSILKGAITDTQYF | TRBJ2-3 | TRBV28 | TRBD1 | 16 | -
TGTGCCAGCAGCGGCGGGTACTACAATGAGCAGTTCTTC | CASSGGYYNEQFF | TRBJ2-1 | TRBV7-9 | - | 13 | -
TGTGCCAGCAGCTTCATCGGGAGACAGGATGAGCAGTTCTTC | CASSFIGRQDEQFF | TRBJ2-1 | TRBV11-1 | - | 14 | large
TGCGCCAGCAGCCAAGAATACAGCACCTACAATGTGCAGTTCTTC | CASSQEYSTYNVQFF | TRBJ2-1 | TRBV4-1 | - | 15 | -
TGTGCCAGCAGCTTTCTTCTAGCGGGGGGTTCCTCCTACAATGAGCAGTTCTTC | CASSFLLAGGSSYNEQFF | TRBJ2-1 | TRBV13 | TRBD2 | 18 | many
TGTGTCAGCATGGGGGGCGTTGAGACCCAGTACTTT | CVSMGGVETQYF | TRBJ2-5 | TRBV7-9 | - | 12 | -
TGCAGTGCTAGCCAGGGGGCGAAAATAGGAGAGACCCAGTACTTC | CSASQGAKIGETQYF | TRBJ2-5 | TRBV20-1 | TRBD1 | 15 | few
TGCAGCGTTGAAGTGGGTAACTATGGCTACACCTTC | CSVEVGNYGYTF | TRBJ1-2 | TRBV29-1 | - | 12 | many
TGTGCCAGCACCCTTGGGCAGGACGCTGGCTACACCTTC | CASTLGQDAGYTF | TRBJ1-2 | TRBV5-6 | - | 13 | medium-sized
TGCAGCGTTATGGGTGGAGGGACAGATTCTTACGAGCAGTACTTC | CSVMGGGTDSYEQYF | TRBJ2-7 | TRBV29-1 | - | 15 | -
TGTGCCAGCAGTTGGTCGACTAGCGGGAGGAACACCGGGGAGCTGTTTTTT | CASSWSTSGRNTGELFF | TRBJ2-2 | TRBV12-3/TRBV12-4 | TRBD2 | 17 | many
TGTGTCATCAGTCCGACTAGCGGGGGCCATAATGAGCATTTCTTC | CVISPTSGGHNEHFF | TRBJ2-1 | TRBV10-3 | TRBD2 | 15 | -
TGTGCCAGCAGGCCGCCCGAGGCTAGCGGGAGTTGGAACAATGAGCAGTTCTTT | CASRPPEASGSWNNEQFF | TRBJ2-1 | TRBV12-3/TRBV12-4 | TRBD2 | 18 | -
TGTGCCAGCAGCTTGGATCCAGGGGGCGCCGGAAACACCATATATTTT | CASSLDPGGAGNTIYF | TRBJ1-3 | TRBV5-5 | TRBD1 | 16 | -
TGCGCCAGCAGCTTTAGTCCAGGGTCGGACACTGAAGCTTTCTTT | CASSFSPGSDTEAFF | TRBJ1-1 | TRBV5-1 | - | 15 | many
TGCGCCAGCAACCGAGATCCAGCGGGGGTTGCCAGGGAGACCCAGTACTTC | CASNRDPAGVARETQYF | TRBJ2-5 | TRBV4-1 | TRBD2 | 17 | -
TGTGTCTGCAGTGAAGATGGGACGGGCAGCGCACCCCTCCACTTT | CVCSEDGTGSAPLHF | TRBJ1-6 | TRBV6-1 | - | 15 | -
TGTGCCAGTAGCTTAGATATAGTGGCCGAGGAGCTGTTTTTT | CASSLDIVAEELFF | TRBJ2-2 | TRBV11-2 | - | 14 | -
TGTACTAGCACCGACCCGCGTAGGGGGCGAGAGACCCAGTACTTC | CTSTDPRRGRETQYF | TRBJ2-5 | TRBV6-6 | - | 15 | once
TGCAGCGCGGACAGCATCTCCTACAATGAGCAGTTCTTC | CSADSISYNEQFF | TRBJ2-1 | TRBV29-1 | - | 13 | many
TGCAGCGTTGTCCGGGGGGCCGGTTACGAGTGGTACTTC | CSVVRGAGYEWYF | TRBJ2-7 | TRBV29-1 | - | 13 | -
TGTGCCAAGAGTTACTCTGGGACAGGCGAACGGGAGCAGTACTTC | CAKSYSGTGEREQYF | TRBJ2-7 | TRBV6-5 | TRBD1 | 15 | -
TGTGCCAGCAGTTCTAAGGCTTACAGGGGGCGCGACGAGCAGTACTTC | CASSSKAYRGRDEQYF | TRBJ2-7 | TRBV6-6 | TRBD1 | 16 | -
TGTGCCAGCATCTGGACTAGCGTGATAACAGTAGCCGGGGAGCTGTTTTTT | CASIWTSVITVAGELFF | TRBJ2-2 | TRBV5-6 | TRBD2 | 17 | -
TGCAGCGCGGGCGGCACTAGCAATCAGCACCAGCATTTT | CSAGGTSNQHQHF | TRBJ1-5 | TRBV20-1 | - | 13 | -
TGTGCCAGCAGGGAAACCACCCCTCAGCCCCTGCATTTT | CASRETTPQPLHF | TRBJ1-5 | TRBV6-1 | - | 13 | -
TGCGCCAGCAGACAGGGTAGATATGGCTACACCTTC | CASRQGRYGYTF | TRBJ1-2 | TRBV6-1 | TRBD1 | 12 | -
TGTGTCAGCAGCCAAGAAGGTAGCGGAACCACAGATACGCAGTATTTT | CVSSQEGSGTTDTQYF | TRBJ2-3 | TRBV4-2 | - | 16 | once
TGCAGCGTGGAAGGCGTCGCCTACAATGAGCAGTTCTTC | CSVEGVAYNEQFF | TRBJ2-1 | TRBV29-1 | - | 13 | many
TGTGCCTGCATCCTAGACAGGACCCAAGAGACCCAGTACTTC | CACILDRTQETQYF | TRBJ2-5 | TRBV6-6 | - | 14 | -
TGTGCCAGGAGTTTCATCACTGTCAATGAGCAGTTCTTC | CARSFITVNEQFF | TRBJ2-1 | TRBV5-4 | - | 13 | -
TGCGCCAGCAGCCAAGATCTAGGGCTGGCAAATGAGCAGTTCTTC | CASSQDLGLANEQFF | TRBJ2-1 | TRBV4-3 | - | 15 | -
TGTGCCAGGCCTTACCCTCCTGCACCCCTCCACTTT | CARPYPPAPLHF | TRBJ1-6 | TRBV6-5 | - | 12 | -